In its sample, the clone carrying this T cell receptor (beta chain) was seen a few times. What it recognizes is unknown. Between the trimmed V and J ends, which lost 0 bases and 8 bases, there was a span of 13 bases. Germline V CDR1 and CDR2: ENHRY, SYGVKD. The CDR3 loop spans 15 amino acids. The source material, RNA transcripts, was used to amplify TCR beta CDR3 regions. TCR CDR3 underwent first-round RT-PCR with the HTBI primer set. TCRdb used MiXCR to reprocess the multiplex PCR reads, holding one entry per CDR3 protein. The data contain hundreds of thousands of distinct CDR3 sequences, 38% of them singletons. Stable hyperthyroidism: no ophthalmopathy progression over 18 months of follow-up. Uncontrolled infection, other autoimmune disease, pregnancy or lactation led to exclusion. PBMCs were derived from more than 8 ml fresh peripheral blood. The data originate from a study of T cells in Graves' hyperthyroidism and ophthalmopathy. Study-wide results and caveats: Most expanded thyroid clonotypes above 0.001 also appeared in blood.

The sample consisted of blood. This sequence joins TRBV10-3 and TRBJ1-4; D is perhaps TRBD1 (6 bases). This sequence was found in a man aged 18 to 29 with Graves' hyperthyroidism. This CDR3 is CAISESVQGREKLFF. CDR3 bases: TGTGCCATCAGTGAGTCGGTACAGGGACGGGAAAAACTGTTTTTT.